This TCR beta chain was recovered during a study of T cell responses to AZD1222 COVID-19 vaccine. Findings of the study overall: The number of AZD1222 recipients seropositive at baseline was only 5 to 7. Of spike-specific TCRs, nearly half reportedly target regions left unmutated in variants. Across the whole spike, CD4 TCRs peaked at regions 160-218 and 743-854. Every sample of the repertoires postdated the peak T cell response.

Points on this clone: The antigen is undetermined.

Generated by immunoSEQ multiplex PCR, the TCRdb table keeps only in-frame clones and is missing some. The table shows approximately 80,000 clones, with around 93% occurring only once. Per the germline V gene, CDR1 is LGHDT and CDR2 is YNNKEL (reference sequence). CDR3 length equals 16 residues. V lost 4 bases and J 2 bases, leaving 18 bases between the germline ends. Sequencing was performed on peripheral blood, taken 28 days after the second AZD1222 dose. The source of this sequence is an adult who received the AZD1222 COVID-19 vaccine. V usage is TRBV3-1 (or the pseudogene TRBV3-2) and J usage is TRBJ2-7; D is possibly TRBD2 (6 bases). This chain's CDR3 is CASSRTLGLITYEQYF. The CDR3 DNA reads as TGTGCCAGCAGCCGGACTCTGGGACTGATTACCTACGAGCAGTACTTC.